What follows is one T cell receptor beta chain and its context. The antigen it recognizes is unknown. No qualities accompany the bases; no much larger clone lies one base away. Based on the germline V gene (reference sequence), the CDR1 and CDR2 sequences are LNHDA and SQIVND. The CDR3 numbers 16 residues from cysteine through phenylalanine. The only DNA kept is the CDR3, 48 bases in frame from the first base. Unmatched junction bases come to 14, with V trimmed by 4 bases and J by 10 bases. To prepare the library, the immunoSEQ multiplex PCR assay was applied. Per the authors' processing: To diagnose cytomegalovirus status from the catalog of TCR beta chain sequences, a statistical classification framework was built. Sourced from immuneACCESS, this table was stored by TCRdb with only in-frame sequences that have V and J called. A share of the clones is absent; for the studies checked, an unresolved V gene accounts for under half, and the remainder has no known explanation. V and J calls and clone size come straight from that table; D and trimming were deduced from the DNA. For this sample the table gives some 130,000 clones, of which around four fifths were detected only once. The top ten constitute roughly 27% of the sample.

The record originates from a study of cytomegalovirus exposure and HLA in healthy donors (dated by TCRdb to about 2017). Study-wide context: According to a later analysis, one platform produced both the 120 validation repertoires and the 720 or so repertoires of the first cohort. The study aimed to test whether signatures of past pathogen exposure could be identified by cataloging public T cell receptors. In addition to the first cohort of several hundred subjects, a separate validation cohort of 130 or so different subjects was used. To predict cytomegalovirus infection status, the study brought together high-throughput TCR immunosequencing, statistical association of individual TCRs with disease status, and machine learning.

Donors formed part of the validation cohort, which comprised 120 subjects and was distinct from the first cohort of 666 subjects. General study outcomes and caveats: In vitro tests confirmed that a few of the cytomegalovirus-associated TCR beta chains recognize cytomegalovirus antigens. A later analysis had no HLA typing for the validation cohort, so co-occurrence there was scored across all 110 or so repertoires. A later analysis found that TCRs clustered in the first cohort also tended to co-occur in the 120 validation repertoires, with approximately 95% of cluster scores above 0. According to the authors, the approach could potentially be generalized to other disease states and immunological phenotypes. While some public TCRs were present in many individuals, most TCR sequences turned up only very rarely across donors. The classifier was reported to diagnose cytomegalovirus status with high specificity and sensitivity in both the original cohort and the validation cohort. A total of roughly 160 TCR beta chains were listed by the study as associated with cytomegalovirus.

Sequences were obtained from PBMCs. In this chain, TRBV19 is recombined with TRBJ2-1; 9 nucleotides in the junction match TRBD2. This TCR was sampled from a man aged 30 to 39 in good health and CMV-seropositive. The DNA sequence follows: TGTGCCAGTAGTACCCTCGCGGGTAGCGGGAGTCGGGAGCAGTTCTTC. Translated, this gives CASSTLAGSGSREQFF.